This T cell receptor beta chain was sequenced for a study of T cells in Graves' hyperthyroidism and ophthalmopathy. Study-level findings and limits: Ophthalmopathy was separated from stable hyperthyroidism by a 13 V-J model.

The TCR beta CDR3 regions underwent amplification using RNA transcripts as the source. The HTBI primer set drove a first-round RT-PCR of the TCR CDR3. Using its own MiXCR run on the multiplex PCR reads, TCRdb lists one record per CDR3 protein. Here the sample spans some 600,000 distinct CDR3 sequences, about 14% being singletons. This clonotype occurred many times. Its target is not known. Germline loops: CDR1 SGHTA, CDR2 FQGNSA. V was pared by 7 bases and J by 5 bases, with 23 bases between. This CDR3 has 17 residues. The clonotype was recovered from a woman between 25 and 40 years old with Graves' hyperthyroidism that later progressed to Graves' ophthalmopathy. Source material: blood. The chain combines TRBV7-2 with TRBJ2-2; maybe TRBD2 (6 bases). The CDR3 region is CASTRRPGEMRTGELFF. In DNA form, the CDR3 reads TGTGCCAGCACCCGTAGGCCGGGAGAAATGAGGACCGGGGAGCTGTTTTTT.